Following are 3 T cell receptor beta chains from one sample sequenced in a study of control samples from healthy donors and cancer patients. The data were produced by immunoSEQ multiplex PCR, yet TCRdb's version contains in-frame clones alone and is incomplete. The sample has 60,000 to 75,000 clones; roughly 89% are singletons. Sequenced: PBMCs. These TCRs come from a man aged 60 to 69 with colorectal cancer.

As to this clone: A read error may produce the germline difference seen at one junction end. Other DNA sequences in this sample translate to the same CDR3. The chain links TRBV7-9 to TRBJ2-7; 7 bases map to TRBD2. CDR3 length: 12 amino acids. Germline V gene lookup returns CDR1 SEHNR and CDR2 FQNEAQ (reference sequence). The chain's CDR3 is CASSLGRDEQYF. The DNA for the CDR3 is TGTGCCAGCAGTTTAGGGAGGGACGAGCAGTACTTC.

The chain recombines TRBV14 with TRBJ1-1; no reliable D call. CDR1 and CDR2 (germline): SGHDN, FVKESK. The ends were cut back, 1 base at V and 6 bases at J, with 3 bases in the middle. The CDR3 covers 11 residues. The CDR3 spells CASSQGPEAFF. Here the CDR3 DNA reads TGTGCCAGCAGCCAAGGGCCTGAAGCTTTCTTT. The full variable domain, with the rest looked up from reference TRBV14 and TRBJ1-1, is EAGVTQFPSHSVIEKGQTVTLRCDPISGHDNLYWYRRVMGKEIKFLLHFVKESKQDESGMPNNRFLAERTGGTYSTLKVQPAELEDSGVYFCASSQGPEAFFGQGTRLTVV.

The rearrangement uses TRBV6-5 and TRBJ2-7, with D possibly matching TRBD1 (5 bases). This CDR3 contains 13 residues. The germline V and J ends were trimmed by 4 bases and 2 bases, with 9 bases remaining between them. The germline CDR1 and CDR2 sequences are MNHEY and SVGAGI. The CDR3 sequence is CASSWGSPYEQYF. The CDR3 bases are TGTGCCAGCAGTTGGGGCAGCCCCTACGAGCAGTACTTC.